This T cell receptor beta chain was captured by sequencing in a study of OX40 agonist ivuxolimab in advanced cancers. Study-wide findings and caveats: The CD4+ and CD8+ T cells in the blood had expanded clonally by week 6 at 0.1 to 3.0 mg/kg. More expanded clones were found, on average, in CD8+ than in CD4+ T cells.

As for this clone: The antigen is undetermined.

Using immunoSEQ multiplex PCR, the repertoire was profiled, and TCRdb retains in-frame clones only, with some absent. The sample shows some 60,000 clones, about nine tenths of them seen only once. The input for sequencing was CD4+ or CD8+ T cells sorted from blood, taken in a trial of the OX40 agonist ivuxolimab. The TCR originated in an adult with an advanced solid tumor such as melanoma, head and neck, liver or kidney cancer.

This CDR3 is CASSFFGTDTQYF. In DNA, the CDR3 is TGTGCCAGCAGCTTCTTCGGCACAGATACGCAGTATTTT. The J gene is TRBJ2-3, the V gene TRBV7-8; D gene unclear. CDR3 length equals 13 residues. V dropped 3 bases and J dropped 1 base, with 5 bases sitting between them. The germline V gene has CDR1 SGHVS and CDR2 FQNEAQ.